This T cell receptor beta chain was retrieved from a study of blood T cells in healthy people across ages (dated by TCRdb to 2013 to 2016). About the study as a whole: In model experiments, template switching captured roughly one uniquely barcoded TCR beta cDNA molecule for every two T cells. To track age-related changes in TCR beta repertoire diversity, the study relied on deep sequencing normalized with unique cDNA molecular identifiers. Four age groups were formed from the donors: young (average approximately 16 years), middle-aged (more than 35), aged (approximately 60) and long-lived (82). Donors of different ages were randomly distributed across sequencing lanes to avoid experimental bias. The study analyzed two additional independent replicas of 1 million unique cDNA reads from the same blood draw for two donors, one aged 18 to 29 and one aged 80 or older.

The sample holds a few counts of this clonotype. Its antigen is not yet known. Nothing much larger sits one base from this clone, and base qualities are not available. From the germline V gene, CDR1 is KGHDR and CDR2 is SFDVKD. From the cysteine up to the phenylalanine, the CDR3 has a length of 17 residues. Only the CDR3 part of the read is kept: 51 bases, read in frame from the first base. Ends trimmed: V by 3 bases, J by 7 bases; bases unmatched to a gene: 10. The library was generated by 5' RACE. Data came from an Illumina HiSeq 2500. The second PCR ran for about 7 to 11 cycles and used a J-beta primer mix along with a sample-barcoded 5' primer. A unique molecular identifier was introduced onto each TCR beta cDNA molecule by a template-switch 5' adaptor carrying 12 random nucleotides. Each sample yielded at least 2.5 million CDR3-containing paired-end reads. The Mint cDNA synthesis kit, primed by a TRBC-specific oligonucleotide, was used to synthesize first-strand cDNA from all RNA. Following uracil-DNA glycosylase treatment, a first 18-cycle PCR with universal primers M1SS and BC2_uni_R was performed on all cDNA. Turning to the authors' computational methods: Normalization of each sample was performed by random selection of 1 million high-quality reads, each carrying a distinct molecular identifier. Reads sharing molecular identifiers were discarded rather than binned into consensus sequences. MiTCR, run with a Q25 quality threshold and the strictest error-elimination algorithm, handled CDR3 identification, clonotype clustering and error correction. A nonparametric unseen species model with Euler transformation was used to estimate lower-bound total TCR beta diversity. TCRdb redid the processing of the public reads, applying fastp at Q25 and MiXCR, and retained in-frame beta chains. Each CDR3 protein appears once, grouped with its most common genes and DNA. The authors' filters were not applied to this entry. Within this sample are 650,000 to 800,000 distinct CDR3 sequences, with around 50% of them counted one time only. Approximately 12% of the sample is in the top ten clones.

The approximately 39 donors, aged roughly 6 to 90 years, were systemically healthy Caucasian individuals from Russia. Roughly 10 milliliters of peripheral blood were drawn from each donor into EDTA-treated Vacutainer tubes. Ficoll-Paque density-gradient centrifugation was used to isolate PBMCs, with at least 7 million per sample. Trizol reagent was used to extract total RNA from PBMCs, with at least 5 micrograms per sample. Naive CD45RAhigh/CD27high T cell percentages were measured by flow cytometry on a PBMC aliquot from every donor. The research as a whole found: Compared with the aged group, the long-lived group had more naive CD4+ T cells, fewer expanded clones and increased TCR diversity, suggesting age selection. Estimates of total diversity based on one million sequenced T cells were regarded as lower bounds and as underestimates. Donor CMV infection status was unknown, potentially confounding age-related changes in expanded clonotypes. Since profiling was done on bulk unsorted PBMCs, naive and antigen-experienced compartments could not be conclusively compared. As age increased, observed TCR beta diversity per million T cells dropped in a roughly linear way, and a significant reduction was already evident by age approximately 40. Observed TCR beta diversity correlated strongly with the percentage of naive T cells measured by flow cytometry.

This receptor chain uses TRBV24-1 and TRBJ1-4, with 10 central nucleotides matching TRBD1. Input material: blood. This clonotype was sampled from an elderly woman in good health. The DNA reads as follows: TGTGCCACCAGTGATACCGGGACAGGGGTGTTCGGTGAAAAACTGTTTTTT. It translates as CATSDTGTGVFGEKLFF.